Listed below are T cell receptor beta chains from one sample, sequenced in a study of CD8+CD57+ T cells in acquired aplastic anemia. Each CDR3 protein gets one entry after TCRdb re-called the reads with MiXCR. Of approximately 200,000 distinct CDR3 sequences listed, about 53% are singletons. The sample taken for sequencing was sorted CD4+, CD8+, or CD8+CD57+ T cells (not recorded which) from PBMCs. The receptors come from a human donor in good health, serving as a control. The CDR3 runs from the conserved cysteine through the conserved F or W. For some rows the clone size is stated as once, few or many, or as a class when expanded; others skip it.

>.|TRBV10-3
CAISARGGKDTEAFF
>.|TRBV7-6
CASSLFTGGTYNEQFF
>.|TRBV11-2
CASSPDKETQYF
>once|TRBV7-6
CASSLTEYF
>many|TRBV5-8
CASSPWTEMNTEAFF
>few|TRBV27
CASSTYKTGTEQFF
>.|TRBV19
CASSVGPVDYGYTF
>.|TRBV7-2
CASSSLGGAGGYNEQFF
>.|TRBV20-1
CSARGQGYSNRPQHF
>.|TRBV3-1
CASSQTPLTGYSNQPQHF
>.|TRBV10-1
CASMTSGGPSTDTQYF
>.|TRBV5-5
CASSLAINQPQHF
>.|TRBV24-1
CATSDSQSRADTQYF
>many|TRBV20-1
CSASAGAMITEAFF
>.|TRBV10-3
CASRGTVNYGYTF
>many|TRBV5-1
CASSLDGQESQPQHF
>.|TRBV2
CASSKDRGQYF
>many|TRBV14
CASTSGAGEKLFF
>few|TRBV27
CASSTVRGRGTEAFF
>.|TRBV7-2
CASSLEGTGANVLTF
>.|TRBV10-3
CASRPGQGASRNTIYF
>once|TRBV5-1
CASSGTTDTQYF
>.|TRBV2
CASTVGQLPYNEQFF
>many|TRBV5-1
CASSSRLGKNTEAFF
>few|TRBV20-1
CSAERDRAPEQYF
>.|TRBV12-3/TRBV12-4
CASSFQEYRQRYF
>many|TRBV12-3/TRBV12-4
CASSSAGPEYSNQPQHF
>many|TRBV20-1
CSAAPVGTGMHEQYF
>.|TRBV7-2
CASRGDTYEQYF
>.|TRBV9
CASTGVGGAWVEQYF
>once|TRBV3-1
CASSPRGGTSTDTQYF
>many|TRBV14
CASSPTVRPYEQYF
>.|TRBV24-1
CASSPGRGTANYGYTF
>.|TRBV29-1
CSVSPSGGGYGYTF
>many|TRBV28
CASSSGQSGGYGYTF
>.|TRBV19
CASRPTGNLNTEAFF
>.|TRBV25-1
CASSDPIPPEKLFF
>.|TRBV2
CASNLGIESYGYTF
>.|TRBV20-1
CSAPDRGSGANVLTF
>.|TRBV10-3
CAISDAGSSYEQYF
>many|TRBV6-1
CASSAWGADTEAFF